These 31 T cell receptor beta chains were sequenced from one sample in a study of CD4 T cells in relation to SARS-CoV-2 and coronaviruses. Before the COVID-19 pandemic, during about 2011-2019, CD4+ T cells were taken from unexposed donors. Data came from immunoSEQ multiplex PCR; TCRdb stores just in-frame clones and leaves some out. Of around 69,000 clones in the sample, about 95% were seen once. Specimen: naive CD4+ T cells from PBMCs. The subset: naive CD4+ T cells isolated by negative enrichment. The receptors were sampled from a human donor in good health.

The chain recombines TRBV5-1 with TRBJ1-4, with D uncertain. Per the germline V gene, CDR1 is SGHRS and CDR2 is YFSETQ. V was shortened by 0 bases and J by 1 base, with 10 bases between the two germline ends. The CDR3 has 16 amino acids. This CDR3 reads CASSLDVAGTNEKLFF. In DNA, the CDR3 is TGCGCCAGCAGCTTGGATGTCGCAGGAACTAATGAAAAACTGTTTTTT.

The chain couples TRBV10-2 to TRBJ2-7; 11 bases agree with TRBD1. The junction had 8 bases not matched to a gene; V was cut back by 6 bases and J by 4 bases. CDR3 size: 15 residues. Germline V lookup: CDR1 WSHSY, CDR2 SAAADI. The CDR3 DNA is TGCGCCAGCAGATCCGGACAGGGGGCCCTTTACGAGCAGTACTTC. This gives the protein CASRSGQGALYEQYF.

The chain combines TRBV4-2 with TRBJ2-6; D possibly uses TRBD1 or TRBD2 (5 bases each). The CDR3 consists of 15 residues. In germline, CDR1 is LGHNA, CDR2 YNFKEQ. V lost 1 base and J lost 1, with 5 bases in between. The CDR3 DNA follows: TGTGCCAGCAGCCAAGGGGGGTCTGGGGCCAACGTCCTGACTTTC. Its translation: CASSQGGSGANVLTF.

The rearrangement links TRBV18 to TRBJ2-5, with 8 positions matching TRBD1. This CDR3 contains 16 residues. Germline CDR1 reads KGHSH; CDR2 reads LQKENI. V lost 4 bases, J lost 2 bases, and 9 bases stayed unmatched. The CDR3 reads CASSRQGAVAQETQYF. The CDR3, as DNA: TGTGCCAGCTCACGTCAGGGGGCGGTGGCTCAAGAGACCCAGTACTTC.

The V gene is TRBV19, the J gene TRBJ1-6, with D perhaps matching TRBD1 (5 bases). The CDR3 has 16 amino acids. V was cut by 5 bases and J by 6 bases, with 17 bases left in between. Germline V lookup: CDR1 LNHDA, CDR2 SQIVND (reference sequence). CDR3 amino acids: CASSLLPGPINSPLHF. CDR3 sequence (DNA): TGTGCCAGTAGTTTACTACCGGGACCGATTAATTCACCCCTCCACTTT. Variable domain in full (rest from reference TRBV19 and TRBJ1-6): DGGITQSPKYLFRKEGQNVTLSCEQNLNHDAMYWYRQDPGQGLRLIYYSQIVNDFQKGDIAEGYSVSREKKESFPLTVTSAQKNPTAFYLCASSLLPGPINSPLHFGNGTRLTVT.

The rearrangement joins TRBV11-2 to TRBJ2-1, with 10 bases that match TRBD2. The CDR3 sequence is 16 residues long. Trimming at V came to 7 bases and at J to 9 bases, leaving 15 bases not matched to a gene. Germline CDR1 SGHAT, CDR2 FQNNGV. The CDR3 here is CASTNSLAGVGTEQFF. The CDR3 bases are TGTGCCAGCACCAATAGTCTAGCGGGAGTGGGGACTGAGCAGTTCTTC. The whole variable domain, remainder taken from reference TRBV11-2 and TRBJ2-1, is EAGVAQSPRYKIIEKRQSVAFWCNPISGHATLYWYQQILGQGPKLLIQFQNNGVVDDSQLPKDRFSAERLKGVDSTLKIQPAKLEDSAVYLCASTNSLAGVGTEQFFGPGTRLTVL.

The chain carries TRBV10-2 and TRBJ2-7; 14 bases match TRBD2. Germline CDR1 reads WSHSY; CDR2 reads SAAADI. The V gene end was trimmed by 3 bases and the J gene end by 6 bases; junction bases not matched to a gene: 4. CDR3 size: 15 residues. The CDR3 DNA reads as TGCGCCAGCAGTGATCCGGGACTAGCGGGAGCCGAGCAGTACTTC. Translating gives CASSDPGLAGAEQYF.

The rearrangement joins TRBV4-1 to TRBJ2-7; perhaps TRBD2 as D (5 bases). CDR1 is MGHRA and CDR2 is YSYEKL in the germline V gene. Trimming stripped 3 bases from V and 8 bases from J, with 20 bases between. The CDR3 has 15 residues. CDR3 protein: CASSQVGRGSRQQYF. The CDR3 coding sequence is TGCGCCAGCAGCCAGGTTGGTCGAGGGTCGCGACAGCAGTACTTC.

The rearrangement uses TRBV9 and TRBJ1-3, with D unresolved. CDR1 is SGDLS and CDR2 is YYNGEE in the germline V gene. The ends were cut back, 3 bases at V and 2 bases at J, with 12 bases in the middle. The CDR3 consists of 15 residues. The CDR3 protein is CASSANGVPGNTIYF. CDR3 coding DNA: TGTGCCAGCAGCGCAAACGGGGTCCCTGGAAACACCATATATTTT.

V and J are TRBV25-1 and TRBJ2-3; tentative D call: TRBD2 (5 bases). CDR1 MGHDK and CDR2 SYGVNS come from the germline V gene. The CDR3 loop spans 11 amino acids. V gave up 6 bases and J gave up 6 bases, with 7 bases separating them. For the CDR3, the DNA is TGTGCCAGCAGGGAGCGGGATACGCAGTATTTT. The encoded protein is CASRERDTQYF.

The gene calls are TRBV19 and TRBJ2-1, with unresolved D. Germline loops: CDR1 LNHDA, CDR2 SQIVND (reference sequence). Trimming stripped 3 bases from V and 4 bases from J, with 10 bases between. The CDR3 length is 14 residues. The CDR3 loop is CASSIPARYNEQFF. CDR3 nucleotides: TGTGCCAGTAGTATTCCGGCGCGATACAATGAGCAGTTCTTC.

The genes are TRBV19 and TRBJ1-4; no firm D call. This CDR3 has 16 residues. V was shortened by 7 bases and J by 0 bases, with 15 bases between the two germline ends. The germline gives CDR1 LNHDA, CDR2 SQIVND (reference sequence). As DNA, the CDR3 is TGTGCCAGTAAATCCAGGTATCAATCAACTAATGAAAAACTGTTTTTT. Encoded protein: CASKSRYQSTNEKLFF.

The chain employs TRBV19 and TRBJ2-7, with TRBD2 matching over 11 bases. The germline gives CDR1 LNHDA, CDR2 SQIVND (reference sequence). The CDR3 runs to 13 residues. Trimming took 7 bases from V and 5 from J; bases not matched to a gene: 4. This CDR3 is CASNSGRADEQYF. In DNA, the CDR3 is TGTGCCAGTAATAGCGGGAGGGCCGACGAGCAGTACTTC.

The table lists this clone with a count of one. The chain recombines TRBV5-1 with TRBJ2-7; 7 nucleotides agree with TRBD2. Germline CDR1 and CDR2: SGHRS and YFSETQ. This CDR3 comprises 16 residues. With 0 bases clipped from V and 7 bases from J, the junction kept 13 bases outside the gene matches. The chain's CDR3 is CASSLALAGAAGEQYF. CDR3 DNA sequence: TGCGCCAGCAGCTTGGCCTTGGCGGGAGCGGCTGGGGAGCAGTACTTC.

The count of this clone is one. V usage is TRBV28 and J usage is TRBJ1-1; D is undetermined. Germline V gene sequence: CDR1 MDHEN, CDR2 SYDVKM. The CDR3 is made up of 15 amino acids. The V and J ends lost 6 bases and 4 bases respectively, with 18 bases between them. The CDR3 here is CASSEGRMWGTEAFF. Here the CDR3 DNA reads TGTGCCAGCAGCGAAGGACGGATGTGGGGCACTGAAGCTTTCTTT.

The chain is built from TRBV28 and TRBJ2-5; a possible D gene is TRBD1 (6 bases). Trimming left V 4 bases short and J 4 bases short, with 13 bases between. This CDR3 spans 14 amino acids. Germline V gives CDR1 MDHEN, CDR2 SYDVKM. The CDR3 DNA reads TGTGCCAGCAGTTCAGACAGGTTCGGAGAGACCCAGTACTTC. This encodes CASSSDRFGETQYF.

The sample holds one count of this clone. The chain carries TRBV6-5 and TRBJ2-1, with 10 bases that match TRBD1. This CDR3 has 15 amino acids. Germline V CDR1 and CDR2: MNHEY, SVGAGI. Unmatched junction bases numbered 5, after V lost 5 bases and J lost 4 bases. CDR3 in amino acids: CASSRDRGPYNEQFF. The CDR3 DNA is TGTGCCAGCAGTCGAGACAGGGGGCCTTACAATGAGCAGTTCTTC.

The gene calls are TRBV7-9 and TRBJ2-7; D is unclear. The germline V and J ends were trimmed by 5 bases and 0 bases, with 11 bases remaining between them. Germline CDR1 reads SEHNR; CDR2 reads FQNEAQ (reference sequence). The CDR3 runs to 14 residues. For the CDR3, the DNA is TGTGCCAGCAGCCCATTGGGTAGCTCCTACGAGCAGTACTTC. It codes for CASSPLGSSYEQYF.

The chain is built from TRBV19 and TRBJ1-5; the D is unclear. This CDR3 spans 13 amino acids. The germline CDR1 and CDR2 sequences are LNHDA and SQIVND (reference sequence). The ends were cut back, 1 base at V and 3 bases at J, with 4 bases in the middle. CDR3 sequence: CASSIVDNQPQHF. CDR3 nucleotide sequence: TGTGCCAGTAGTATAGTAGACAATCAGCCCCAGCATTTT.

The chain joins TRBV7-3 to TRBJ2-3, with TRBD1 as a possible D gene (7 bases). The V and J ends lost 5 bases and 1 base respectively, with 13 bases between them. The germline V gene encodes CDR1 SGHTA and CDR2 FQGTGA. The CDR3 is 15 residues long. CDR3 region: CASSPQGGRTDTQYF. DNA for the CDR3: TGTGCCAGCAGCCCCCAGGGGGGCCGCACAGATACGCAGTATTTT.

The genes are TRBV24-1 and TRBJ2-2, with D unclear. This CDR3 has 18 residues. Germline lookup yields CDR1 KGHDR and CDR2 SFDVKD. Deletions cut 4 bases from V and 5 bases from J, with 22 bases between. The CDR3 protein is CATSDDGRRPLQTGELFF. The CDR3 DNA follows: TGTGCCACCAGTGACGACGGAAGAAGACCCCTACAGACCGGGGAGCTGTTTTTT.

The chain couples TRBV6-2 or TRBV6-3 to TRBJ2-3, with D perhaps TRBD2 (5 bases). This CDR3 is built from 11 residues. Trimming stripped 6 bases from V and 7 bases from J, with 8 bases between. Germline V gene lookup returns CDR1 MNHEY and CDR2 SVGEGT. The CDR3 loop reads CASSNGNTQYF. The CDR3 coding sequence is TGTGCCAGCAGCAACGGGAATACGCAGTATTTT.

The chain is built from TRBV19 and TRBJ2-3, with D hard to call. The CDR3 is 14 residues long. V gave up 3 bases and J gave up 3 bases, with 10 bases separating them. Germline loops: CDR1 LNHDA, CDR2 SQIVND (reference sequence). The CDR3 DNA is TGTGCCAGTAGTATTGCCCAGACAACAGATACGCAGTATTTT. This translates into CASSIAQTTDTQYF.

A single count supports this clone. This chain uses TRBV6-5 with TRBJ1-3; the D is unclear. Germline V gene sequence: CDR1 MNHEY, CDR2 SVGAGI. Deletions cut 2 bases from V and 0 bases from J, with 5 bases between. The length of the CDR3 is 14 residues. The CDR3 here is CASSYDNSGNTIYF. The CDR3 coding sequence is TGTGCCAGCAGTTACGACAACTCTGGAAACACCATATATTTT.

J is TRBJ2-7 and V is TRBV20-1, with TRBD2 identical over 7 bases. This CDR3 is built from 16 residues. Germline CDR1 reads DFQATT; CDR2 reads SNEGSKA (reference sequence). The V gene end was trimmed by 3 bases and the J gene end by 2 bases; junction bases not matched to a gene: 13. The CDR3 sequence is CSASPPSRGLTYEQYF. Written as DNA, the CDR3 is TGCAGTGCTAGTCCTCCCTCGAGGGGACTAACCTACGAGCAGTACTTC.

The V call is TRBV10-3, the J call TRBJ1-6; unclear D gene. Germline CDR1 and CDR2: ENHRY and SYGVKD. This CDR3 has 16 residues. V lost 2 bases and J 0 bases, leaving 8 bases between the germline ends. CDR3 sequence: CAISETGLSYNSPLHF. The CDR3 nucleotides read TGTGCCATCAGTGAGACGGGTCTCTCCTATAATTCACCCCTCCACTTT.

The rearrangement uses TRBV6-1 and TRBJ2-5; 9 nucleotides agree with TRBD1. Per germline, CDR1 MNHNS and CDR2 SASEGT. This CDR3 is 16 amino acids long. Trimming cost V 2 bases and J 5 bases; bases outside gene matches: 9. CDR3 in DNA: TGTGCCAGCAGTGAAATGGGGACAGGGATCGGGGAGACCCAGTACTTC. Its translation: CASSEMGTGIGETQYF.

This clone was seen a single time. The chain uses TRBV27 and TRBJ1-2, with D perhaps matching TRBD1 (5 bases). Germline CDR1 and CDR2: MNHEY and SMNVEV (reference sequence). V was trimmed by 6 bases and J by 0 bases, leaving 11 bases between them. The CDR3 sequence is 14 residues long. The CDR3 sequence is CASRTTVANYGYTF. CDR3 nucleotides: TGTGCCAGCAGGACGACAGTTGCTAACTATGGCTACACCTTC.

V is TRBV30 and J is TRBJ2-5, with D hard to call. Germline assignment: CDR1 GTSNPN and CDR2 SVGIG (reference sequence). V was shortened by 0 bases and J by 7 bases, with 15 bases between the two germline ends. This CDR3 contains 14 residues. CDR3 DNA: TGTGCCTGGAGTGTGGAGCCATCCCCGCGGACCCAGTACTTC. Its translation is CAWSVEPSPRTQYF.

V and J are TRBV4-2 and TRBJ1-4, with 7 positions matching TRBD1. This CDR3 spans 16 amino acids. Germline trimming cut 1 base from V and 0 bases from J; bases unmatched to any gene: 2. Germline assignment: CDR1 LGHNA and CDR2 YNFKEQ. CDR3 DNA: TGTGCCAGCAGCCAAGGACAGGGTTCAACTAATGAAAAACTGTTTTTT. Translating gives CASSQGQGSTNEKLFF.

This sequence joins TRBV18 and TRBJ1-3, with 7 bases that match TRBD1. The CDR3 runs 14 residues. The ends lost 3 bases at V and 1 base at J; junction bases unmatched: 0. The germline CDR1 and CDR2 sequences are KGHSH and LQKENI. This chain's CDR3 is CASSPGQSGNTIYF. The CDR3 nucleotides read TGTGCCAGCTCACCGGGACAGTCTGGAAACACCATATATTTT.